This TCR beta chain was identified in a study of long-term antiretroviral therapy in people with HIV. Overall study context: The earliest samples came about a decade before the 2015 immediate-ART recommendation. Study results and limitations: The data indicate that diversity increased after ART but remained below transplant donor controls. Repertoire dominance by clones expanded before ART was seen at all time points.

As concerns this clone: Its antigen is unknown.

The libraries were made with immunoSEQ v3.0 at survey level. Each sample aimed for roughly 40,000-55,000 sequenced T-cell genomes. Here immunoSEQ multiplex PCR was the method, and the copy in TCRdb shows in-frame clones only, minus some. The sample carries fewer than 25,000 clones, 81% recorded once. The receptor's source is a man aged 25-45 years with HIV. The material sequenced was unsorted PBMCs, taken 1.5 years after starting antiretroviral therapy.

As DNA, the CDR3 is TGCGCCAGCAGCTTGGAAACAGGTACGAGTGGCTACACCTTC. It yields the protein CASSLETGTSGYTF. V and J are TRBV5-1 and TRBJ1-2; perhaps TRBD1 as D (5 bases). Germline lookup yields CDR1 SGHRS and CDR2 YFSETQ. This CDR3 has 14 amino acids. V gave up 0 bases and J gave up 7 bases, with 13 bases separating them.